This entry lists 11 T cell receptor beta chains sequenced from one sample in a study of identical twins. TCRdb independently ran MiXCR on the 5' RACE reads; one entry per CDR3 protein. The sample lists some 440,000 distinct CDR3 sequences, 20% to 25% seen once, with roughly 3% in the top ten. The sample also formed part of further work on T cells expressing NK-cell markers.

Sequenced sample: CD4+ T cells sorted from blood. These receptors were collected from a woman aged 18-29 years in good health.

The rearrangement links TRBV6-2 or TRBV6-3 to TRBJ2-3, with D possibly TRBD2 on 6 matching bases. Per the germline V gene, CDR1 is MNHEY and CDR2 is SVGEGT. Deletions cut 8 bases from V and 6 bases from J, with 15 bases between. The CDR3 loop spans 13 amino acids. The CDR3 loop reads CASGGVLADTQYF. The CDR3 DNA sequence: TGTGCCAGCGGCGGGGTACTCGCCGATACGCAGTATTTT.

This clonotype has only a few counts. CDR3 protein: CASSLGFRSGANVLTF. The DNA of the CDR3 is TGTGCCAGCAGTTTAGGGTTTAGGTCTGGGGCCAACGTCCTGACTTTC. The chain links TRBV12-3 or TRBV12-4 to TRBJ2-6; D is unresolved. This CDR3 comprises 16 residues. V dropped 1 base and J dropped 1 base, with 8 bases sitting between them.

The chain carries TRBV5-1 and TRBJ2-1; possible D gene TRBD1, 6 bases. Germline-derived CDR1 and CDR2 are SGHRS and YFSETQ. Trimming left V 2 bases short and J 4 bases short, with 13 bases between. The CDR3 is made up of 15 amino acids. The CDR3 DNA reads TGCGCCAGCAGCTTCGAAGGGACAAATTACAATGAGCAGTTCTTC. Its translation: CASSFEGTNYNEQFF.

This clonotype was recorded at least ten times. The chain uses TRBV20-1 and TRBJ2-7; D is possibly TRBD1 or TRBD2 (5 bases each). The CDR3 runs to 12 residues. V lost 6 bases, J lost 7 bases, and 16 bases lay in between. Germline CDR1 is DFQATT and CDR2 is SNEGSKA (reference sequence). The CDR3 loop reads CSATWGNREQYF. The CDR3, as DNA: TGCAGTGCGACGTGGGGGAATAGGGAGCAGTACTTC.

This clonotype has only a few counts. This rearrangement joins TRBV20-1 to TRBJ1-5; D may be TRBD1 (5 bases). The CDR3 is made up of 15 amino acids. CDR1 and CDR2 (germline): DFQATT, SNEGSKA (reference sequence). The germline V and J ends were trimmed by 0 bases and 6 bases, with 15 bases remaining between them. CDR3 in amino acids: CSARDSQGNSQPQHF. As DNA, the CDR3 is TGCAGTGCTAGAGATAGCCAGGGAAATTCTCAGCCCCAGCATTTT.

This clonotype was seen more than once but under ten times. The chain combines TRBV12-3 or TRBV12-4 with TRBJ2-1; 12 nucleotides align to TRBD2. Trimming took 4 bases from V and 6 from J; bases not matched to a gene: 4. This CDR3 has 15 amino acids. The CDR3 nucleotides are TGTGCCAGCAGTTGGCTAGCGGGAGGGCCCAATGAGCAGTTCTTC. Residues: CASSWLAGGPNEQFF.

The chain uses TRBV9 and TRBJ2-5; 7 nucleotides align to TRBD1. After removal of 0 bases from V and 5 bases from J, the junction contained 10 bases not matched to a gene. The CDR3 has 16 residues. The V gene's germline CDR1 is SGDLS and CDR2 YYNGEE. CDR3 protein: CASSVGGSGGYETQYF. In nucleotides, the CDR3 is TGTGCCAGCAGCGTAGGGGGGTCAGGGGGATACGAGACCCAGTACTTC.

This chain connects TRBV6-2 or TRBV6-3 to TRBJ2-1, with a possible D match to TRBD2 (5 bases). This CDR3 contains 16 residues. V was pared by 6 bases and J by 8 bases, with 23 bases between. CDR1 and CDR2 (germline): MNHEY, SVGEGT. CDR3 bases: TGTGCCAGCAGCTACCCCGGACTTCTCCCTCCCCATGAGCAGTTCTTC. It encodes CASSYPGLLPPHEQFF.

This clonotype was counted between two and nine times. The V gene is TRBV20-1, the J gene TRBJ2-3, with 10 bases aligning to TRBD2. V was pared by 8 bases and J by 5 bases, with 16 bases of the junction left unmatched. The CDR3 loop spans 16 amino acids. Germline CDR1 is DFQATT and CDR2 is SNEGSKA (reference sequence). CDR3 sequence reads: CSSGGSGGTRGDTQYF. For the CDR3, the DNA is TGCAGTTCAGGGGGTAGCGGGGGGACCAGGGGAGATACGCAGTATTTT.

The chain recombines TRBV5-1 with TRBJ2-7; the match to TRBD2 covers 10 bases. Losses at the gene ends were 7 bases for V and 7 bases for J; bases not matched to a gene: 8. The CDR3 contains 13 residues. Germline CDR1 reads SGHRS; CDR2 reads YFSETQ. The CDR3 protein is CASAGTSVREQYF. The CDR3 DNA is TGCGCCAGCGCCGGGACTAGCGTTCGGGAGCAGTACTTC.

The V call is TRBV6-5, the J call TRBJ2-2; 10 nucleotides align to TRBD2. The trim removed 2 bases at V and 1 base at J, leaving 1 base unmatched. CDR3 size: 16 residues. CDR1 is MNHEY and CDR2 is SVGAGI in the germline V gene. The CDR3 DNA follows: TGTGCCAGCAGTTACCGGACTAGCGGGAACACCGGGGAGCTGTTTTTT. Protein product: CASSYRTSGNTGELFF.